This T cell receptor (beta chain) comes out of a study of blood T cell repertoires in COVID-19. As handled by the study authors: The authors estimated nucleated cell counts from reference gene primer amplification. Only in-frame clones appear in the TCRdb table, and some are missing; sequencing was by immunoSEQ multiplex PCR. For V, J and clone size, that table is used; D and trimming come from the DNA. This sample yields over 45,000 clones, of which about 81% are seen a single time; around 4.5% belongs to the top ten. Germline V CDR1 and CDR2: MNHNS, SASEGT. This CDR3 is 14 amino acids long. With V trimmed by 5 bases and J by 1 base, 4 bases remained unmatched.

Sequences were obtained from peripheral blood. V is TRBV6-1 and J is TRBJ1-1, with 7 positions matching TRBD1. This clonotype originated in a man aged 45-65 years with active COVID-19. The CDR3 here is CASSKQGKNTEAFF. CDR3 nucleotides: TGTGCCAGCAGTAAACAGGGGAAGAACACTGAAGCTTTCTTT.